This passage covers 26 T cell receptor beta chains from one sample sequenced in a study of CD8+ T cells in alopecia areata (dated by TCRdb to between 2018 and 2020). The time point label for this specimen denotes: 20 to 30 weeks on oral tofacitinib. Sample treatment or condition, as interpreted from the label and publication: oral pan-JAK inhibitor, 5-10 mg twice daily. Library construction relied on the immunoSEQ multiplex PCR assay. RNA was extracted from all samples and reverse transcribed into cDNA, which served as template for TCR sequencing. TCRdb holds this immuneACCESS table with in-frame rearrangements only. Some clones are missing; in checked studies, unresolved V genes explain under half, and the rest has no known cause. For this sample there are fewer than 250,000 clones; 60% appear just once. Of the sample, approximately 0.93% is held by the ten largest clones. Sample: CD4+ T cells sorted from blood, taken at week 24, from a patient treated with tofacitinib. The origin of the receptors is a human donor with alopecia areata.

This chain uses TRBV2 with TRBJ2-2; D might be TRBD2 (5 bases). Trimming shortened V by 3 bases and J by 7 bases, and 15 bases separated the two germline ends. The CDR3 runs 15 residues. Per the germline V gene, CDR1 is SNHLY and CDR2 is FYNNEI. DNA of the CDR3: TGTGCCAGCAGTGAGGAAGCGGCGGGCGTCGGGGAGCTGTTTTTT. It translates to CASSEEAAGVGELFF.

V gene TRBV2 combines with J gene TRBJ2-7; tentatively, D is TRBD1 (6 bases). Germline lookup yields CDR1 SNHLY and CDR2 FYNNEI. The CDR3 length is 15 residues. With 4 bases removed from V and 2 bases from J, the gap between germline ends came to 15 bases. CDR3 nucleotides: TGTGCCAGCAGTGTTATGAAAGGACAGCCCTACGAGCAGTACTTC. This codes for CASSVMKGQPYEQYF.

J is TRBJ2-7 and V is TRBV7-8; D assignment may be TRBD1 or TRBD2 (7 bases each). The germline CDR1 and CDR2 sequences are SGHVS and FQNEAQ. V lost 5 bases, J lost 4 bases, and 21 bases lay in between. The CDR3 has 16 amino acids. The CDR3 region is CASSPGGRDRVYEQYF. As DNA, the CDR3 is TGTGCCAGCAGCCCCGGGGGGAGAGACAGGGTATACGAGCAGTACTTC.

This chain links TRBV30 with TRBJ1-6; no firm D call. The V gene lost 1 base and the J gene lost 7 bases, with 14 bases spanning the gap. CDR1 GTSNPN and CDR2 SVGIG come from the germline V gene (reference sequence). The CDR3 sequence is 15 residues long. CDR3 sequence: CAWSDSALGNSPLHF. CDR3 DNA: TGTGCCTGGAGTGACAGCGCCCTCGGGAATTCACCCCTCCACTTT.

The sample holds a few counts of this clone. The chain recombines TRBV27 with TRBJ2-4; TRBD1 aligns across 8 bases. The V segment lost 1 base and the J segment 7 bases; nucleotides outside the gene matches: 9. The CDR3 totals 16 residues. From germline, CDR1 is MNHEY and CDR2 SMNVEV (reference sequence). CDR3 DNA sequence: TGTGCCAGCAGTTTATACGGCAGGGGGCTTGGGAACATTCAGTACTTC. Protein sequence: CASSLYGRGLGNIQYF.

The chain recombines TRBV4-3 with TRBJ1-1, with 7 bases matching TRBD1. This CDR3 has 15 residues. CDR1 LGHNA and CDR2 YSLEER come from the germline V gene. V lost 4 bases and J lost 4; bases outside the gene matches: 9. In nucleotides, the CDR3 is TGCGCCAGCAGCCGAGAGACAGGGCGGGCCACTGAAGCTTTCTTT. Translated, it gives CASSRETGRATEAFF.

The V gene is TRBV7-2, the J gene TRBJ2-3; D is ambiguous. The V end lost 5 bases, the J end lost 2 bases, and 11 bases lay between the germline ends. CDR1 and CDR2 from the germline V gene are SGHTA and FQGNSA. The CDR3 sequence is 14 residues long. The CDR3 sequence is CASSHLGLTDTQYF. CDR3 bases: TGTGCCAGCAGCCACCTCGGGCTCACAGATACGCAGTATTTT.

Only a few counts were recorded for this clone. This sequence joins TRBV25-1 and TRBJ2-6; D remains unclear. CDR1 and CDR2 from the germline V gene are MGHDK and SYGVNS. The CDR3 consists of 16 residues. Trimming shortened V by 5 bases and J by 4 bases, and 15 bases separated the two germline ends. CDR3 protein: CASSPPRRPGANVLTF. The CDR3 DNA reads TGTGCCAGCAGTCCCCCCCGGAGACCCGGGGCCAACGTCCTGACTTTC.

V gene TRBV29-1 combines with J gene TRBJ2-1, with D tentatively TRBD1 or TRBD2 (6 bases each). This CDR3 is 11 amino acids long. V lost 2 bases and J 12 bases, leaving 11 bases between the germline ends. CDR1 is SQVTM, CDR2 ANQGSEA, per germline. The CDR3 DNA reads TGCAGCGTTGAAAGGGGGGATATGCAGTTCTTC. The encoded protein is CSVERGDMQFF.

The chain is built from TRBV4-3 and TRBJ2-7, with D possibly matching TRBD1 (6 bases). This CDR3 contains 14 residues. V lost 1 base to trimming and J lost 3 bases, with 10 bases between them. CDR1 and CDR2 from the germline V gene are LGHNA and YSLEER. CDR3 sequence: CASSQGTEVYEQYF. The CDR3 coding sequence is TGCGCCAGCAGCCAAGGGACAGAAGTCTACGAGCAGTACTTC.

In this sample, this clone turned up a few times. The same CDR3 can be traced to other DNA sequences in this sample. V and J are TRBV29-1 and TRBJ1-1; a possible D gene is TRBD1 (5 bases). Trimming cost V 7 bases and J 0 bases, with 12 bases left between them. There are 13 residues in the CDR3. Per the germline V gene, CDR1 is SQVTM and CDR2 is ANQGSEA. CDR3 bases: TGCAGCGCAGAGACAGTCATGAACACTGAAGCTTTCTTT. Translated, it gives CSAETVMNTEAFF.

This clone was observed once. The chain carries TRBV29-1 and TRBJ2-3; a weak D match, TRBD2 (7 bases). V lost 6 bases to trimming and J lost 2 bases, with 18 bases between them. This CDR3 has 15 residues. Germline values: CDR1 SQVTM, CDR2 ANQGSEA. The CDR3: CSVRRGRRDTDTQYF. CDR3 nucleotide sequence: TGCAGCGTCCGGCGGGGGCGTAGGGACACAGATACGCAGTATTTT.

This clone was detected only a few times. The rearrangement uses TRBV7-2 and TRBJ2-5; possibly TRBD1 for D (5 bases). Germline V gene data show CDR1 as SGHTA and CDR2 as FQGNSA. CDR3 length: 15 residues. The germline V and J ends were trimmed by 6 bases and 5 bases, with 19 bases remaining between them. The chain's CDR3 is CASSGNNRLIETQYF. CDR3 DNA sequence: TGTGCCAGCAGTGGGAACAACAGGTTGATCGAGACCCAGTACTTC. The entire variable domain, with the rest obtained from reference TRBV7-2 and TRBJ2-5, is as follows: GAGVSQSPSNKVTEKGKDVELRCDPISGHTALYWYRQSLGQGLEFLIYFQGNSAPDKSGLPSDRFSAERTGGSVSTLTIQRTQQEDSAVYLCASSGNNRLIETQYFGPGTRLLVL.

This chain joins TRBV29-1 and TRBJ1-2; the D gene is possibly TRBD1 (5 bases). There are 13 residues in the CDR3. From germline, CDR1 is SQVTM and CDR2 ANQGSEA. V lost 3 bases and J lost 8, with 16 bases in between. The CDR3 sequence: CSVESGPGDGYTF. The CDR3 nucleotides are TGCAGCGTTGAGTCAGGGCCAGGCGACGGCTACACCTTC.

The rearrangement joins TRBV5-6 to TRBJ1-1; D gene unclear. Germline V gene data show CDR1 as SGHDT and CDR2 as YYEEEE. Trimming took off 2 bases at V and 3 bases at J, with 11 bases between the two ends. This CDR3 has 14 residues. As DNA, the CDR3 is TGTGCCAGCAGCTTCACCGGGGAGCACACTGAAGCTTTCTTT. It specifies CASSFTGEHTEAFF.

The chain has TRBV10-3 and TRBJ2-5; a possible D gene is TRBD1 (5 bases). Trimming removed 10 bases at V and 3 bases at J, with 21 bases between. CDR1 is ENHRY and CDR2 is SYGVKD in the germline V gene. The CDR3 spans 15 residues. The CDR3 protein is CATSPATQGKETQYF. CDR3 sequence (DNA): TGTGCCACATCCCCGGCTACTCAGGGTAAAGAGACCCAGTACTTC.

The chain recombines TRBV29-1 with TRBJ2-5; D may be TRBD2 (5 bases). This CDR3 spans 15 amino acids. In germline, CDR1 is SQVTM, CDR2 ANQGSEA. V was pared by 2 bases and J by 4 bases, with 17 bases between. The CDR3 DNA is TGCAGCGTTGAAAATAGGGAGAGGATCGGAGAGACCCAGTACTTC. Protein sequence: CSVENRERIGETQYF.

This chain uses TRBV29-1 with TRBJ1-2; D uncertain. V shed 6 bases and J shed 8 bases, with 13 bases lying between them. Germline V gene data show CDR1 as SQVTM and CDR2 as ANQGSEA. CDR3 size: 11 residues. As DNA, the CDR3 is TGCAGCGTCGTAAGGGAGGGCGGCTACACCTTC. As protein: CSVVREGGYTF.

The chain is built from TRBV29-1 and TRBJ1-4, with D possibly being TRBD1 (6 bases). Germline CDR1 reads SQVTM; CDR2 reads ANQGSEA. Deletions cut 4 bases from V and 3 bases from J, with 9 bases between. CDR3 size: 13 residues. The CDR3 sequence: CSVAGAANEKLFF. CDR3 coding DNA: TGCAGCGTTGCGGGGGCGGCTAATGAAAAACTGTTTTTT. Full variable domain (rest looked up from reference TRBV29-1 and TRBJ1-4): SAVISQKPSRDICQRGTSLTIQCQVDSQVTMMFWYRQQPGQSLTLIATANQGSEATYESGFVIDKFPISRPNLTFSTLTVSNMSPEDSSIYLCSVAGAANEKLFFGSGTQLSVL.

The CDR3 nucleotides read TGTGCCAGCAGCGATCTGGGGGGTTCGGGCACTGAAGCTTTCTTT. It specifies CASSDLGGSGTEAFF. V usage is TRBV27 and J usage is TRBJ1-1; weak D call: TRBD1 (5 bases). The CDR3 contains 15 residues. Trimming cost V 6 bases and J 4 bases, with 18 bases left between them. Germline CDR1 and CDR2: MNHEY and SMNVEV (reference sequence).

This sequence joins TRBV30 and TRBJ1-4, with unresolved D. Germline CDR1 and CDR2: GTSNPN and SVGIG (reference sequence). The CDR3 spans 12 residues. V was clipped by 2 bases and J by 7 bases, with 8 bases between them. The CDR3 DNA reads TGTGCCTGGAGTTTCCCGGTTGAAAAACTGTTTTTT. Amino acids: CAWSFPVEKLFF. Full variable domain (outside the CDR3, taken from reference TRBV30 and TRBJ1-4): SQTIHQWPATLVQPVGSPLSLECTVEGTSNPNLYWYRQAAGRGLQLLFYSVGIGQISSEVPQNLSASRPQDRQFILSSKKLLLSDSGFYLCAWSFPVEKLFFGSGTQLSVL.

The chain links TRBV30 to TRBJ2-4, with D uncertain. This CDR3 has 15 residues. CDR1 is GTSNPN, CDR2 SVGIG, per germline (reference sequence). Trimming cost V 0 bases and J 0 bases, with 9 bases left between them. This CDR3 is CAWSVGRLAKNIQYF. The CDR3, as DNA: TGTGCCTGGAGTGTAGGGCGGTTAGCCAAAAACATTCAGTACTTC.

This clone was seen a few times. This rearrangement joins TRBV19 to TRBJ1-2; maybe TRBD1 (5 bases). CDR1 is LNHDA, CDR2 SQIVND, per germline (reference sequence). The CDR3 has 13 amino acids. V lost 4 bases to trimming and J lost 1 base, with 7 bases between them. Here the CDR3 reads CASSTQGNYGYTF. Written as DNA, the CDR3 is TGTGCCAGTAGTACCCAGGGTAACTATGGCTACACCTTC. Drawing the rest from reference TRBV19 and TRBJ1-2, the complete variable domain is DGGITQSPKYLFRKEGQNVTLSCEQNLNHDAMYWYRQDPGQGLRLIYYSQIVNDFQKGDIAEGYSVSREKKESFPLTVTSAQKNPTAFYLCASSTQGNYGYTFGSGTRLTVV.

The chain links TRBV7-2 to TRBJ1-6; a possible D gene is TRBD1 (5 bases). The CDR3 is made up of 13 amino acids. Looked up from germline, CDR1 is SGHTA and CDR2 is FQGNSA. V was pared by 8 bases and J by 10 bases, with 15 bases between. CDR3 bases: TGTGCCAGCGCCATATTGGGGGGATCACCCCTCCACTTT. Translating gives CASAILGGSPLHF. The full variable domain, its missing parts supplied by reference TRBV7-2 and TRBJ1-6, is GAGVSQSPSNKVTEKGKDVELRCDPISGHTALYWYRQSLGQGLEFLIYFQGNSAPDKSGLPSDRFSAERTGGSVSTLTIQRTQQEDSAVYLCASAILGGSPLHFGNGTRLTVT.

For this clone: The sample holds other DNA sequences that translate to the same CDR3. The V call is TRBV29-1, the J call TRBJ2-3, with unresolved D. The V and J ends lost 4 bases and 4 bases respectively, with 3 bases between them. The CDR3 length is 10 residues. Germline CDR1 and CDR2: SQVTM and ANQGSEA. The CDR3 DNA sequence: TGCAGCGTTGGCCCAGATACGCAGTATTTT. Residues: CSVGPDTQYF.

The chain couples TRBV15 to TRBJ2-4; D is perhaps TRBD1 or TRBD2 (5 bases each). V was pared by 0 bases and J by 5 bases, with 11 bases between. Germline CDR1 is LNHNV and CDR2 is YYDKDF (reference sequence). The CDR3 extends over 15 amino acids. The CDR3 DNA reads TGTGCCACCAGCAGAGACGGGACCCCTGAAAACATTCAGTACTTC. Translating gives CATSRDGTPENIQYF.